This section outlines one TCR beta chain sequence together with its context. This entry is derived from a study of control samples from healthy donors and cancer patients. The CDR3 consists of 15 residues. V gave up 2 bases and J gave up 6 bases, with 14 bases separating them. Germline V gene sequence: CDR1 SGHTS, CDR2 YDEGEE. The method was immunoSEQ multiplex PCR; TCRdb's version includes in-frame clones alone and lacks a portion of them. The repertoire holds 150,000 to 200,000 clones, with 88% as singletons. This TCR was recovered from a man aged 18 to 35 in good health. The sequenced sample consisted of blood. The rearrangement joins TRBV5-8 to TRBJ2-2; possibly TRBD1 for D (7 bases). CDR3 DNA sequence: TGTGCCAGCAGCTTCCAGGGGGGTAGTGCCGGGGAGCTGTTTTTT. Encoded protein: CASSFQGGSAGELFF.